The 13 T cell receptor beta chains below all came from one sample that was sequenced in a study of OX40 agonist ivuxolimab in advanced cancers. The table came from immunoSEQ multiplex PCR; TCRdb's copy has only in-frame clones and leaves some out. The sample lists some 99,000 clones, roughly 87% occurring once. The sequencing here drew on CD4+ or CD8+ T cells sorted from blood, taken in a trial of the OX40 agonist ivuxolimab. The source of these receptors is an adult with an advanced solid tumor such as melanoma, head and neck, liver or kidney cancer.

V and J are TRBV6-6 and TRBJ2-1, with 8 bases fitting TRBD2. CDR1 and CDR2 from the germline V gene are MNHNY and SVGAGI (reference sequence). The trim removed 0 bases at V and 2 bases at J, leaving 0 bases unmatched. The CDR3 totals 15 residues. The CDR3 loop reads CASSYSSGAYNEQFF. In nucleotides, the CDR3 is TGTGCCAGCAGTTACTCTAGCGGGGCCTACAATGAGCAGTTCTTC.

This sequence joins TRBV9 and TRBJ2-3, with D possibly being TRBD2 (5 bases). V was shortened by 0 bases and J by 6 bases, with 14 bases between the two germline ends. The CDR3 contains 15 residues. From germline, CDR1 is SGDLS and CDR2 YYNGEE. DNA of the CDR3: TGTGCCAGCAGCGTAGGCGACTACCCCGCGGATACGCAGTATTTT. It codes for CASSVGDYPADTQYF. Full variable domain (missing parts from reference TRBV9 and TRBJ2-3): DSGVTQTPKHLITATGQRVTLRCSPRSGDLSVYWYQQSLDQGLQFLIQYYNGEERAKGNILERFSAQQFPDLHSELNLSSLELGDSALYFCASSVGDYPADTQYFGPGTRLTVL.

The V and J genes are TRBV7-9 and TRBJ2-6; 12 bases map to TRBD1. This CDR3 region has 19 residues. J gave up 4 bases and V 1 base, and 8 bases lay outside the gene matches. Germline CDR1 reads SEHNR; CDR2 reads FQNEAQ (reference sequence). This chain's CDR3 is CASSLGPGQGARGANVLTF. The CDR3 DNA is TGTGCCAGCAGCTTAGGCCCGGGACAGGGGGCGCGGGGGGCCAACGTCCTGACTTTC.

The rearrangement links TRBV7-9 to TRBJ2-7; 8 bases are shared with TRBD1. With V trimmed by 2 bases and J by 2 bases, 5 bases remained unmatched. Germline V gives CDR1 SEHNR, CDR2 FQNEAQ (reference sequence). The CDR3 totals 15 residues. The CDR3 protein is CASSLRTGGPYEQYF. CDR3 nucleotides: TGTGCCAGCAGCTTAAGAACAGGGGGGCCCTACGAGCAGTACTTC.

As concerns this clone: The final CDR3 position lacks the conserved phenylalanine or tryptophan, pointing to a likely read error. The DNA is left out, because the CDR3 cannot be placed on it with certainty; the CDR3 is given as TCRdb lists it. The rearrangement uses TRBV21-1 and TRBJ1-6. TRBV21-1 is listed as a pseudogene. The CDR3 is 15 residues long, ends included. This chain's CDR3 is CASSPRPGYNSPLHL.

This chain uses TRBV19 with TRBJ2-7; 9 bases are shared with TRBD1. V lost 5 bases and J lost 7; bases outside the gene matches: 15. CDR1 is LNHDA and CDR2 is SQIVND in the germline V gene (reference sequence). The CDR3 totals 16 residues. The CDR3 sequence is CASSLLPGTGSEEQYF. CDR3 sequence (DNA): TGTGCCAGTAGTCTACTACCCGGGACAGGGTCTGAAGAGCAGTACTTC.

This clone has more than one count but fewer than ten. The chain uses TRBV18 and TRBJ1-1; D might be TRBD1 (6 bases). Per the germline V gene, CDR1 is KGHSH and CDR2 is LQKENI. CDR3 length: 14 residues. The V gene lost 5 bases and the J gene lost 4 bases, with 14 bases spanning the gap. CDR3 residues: CASSGTQGTTEAFF. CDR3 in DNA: TGTGCCAGCTCAGGTACACAGGGAACCACTGAAGCTTTCTTT.

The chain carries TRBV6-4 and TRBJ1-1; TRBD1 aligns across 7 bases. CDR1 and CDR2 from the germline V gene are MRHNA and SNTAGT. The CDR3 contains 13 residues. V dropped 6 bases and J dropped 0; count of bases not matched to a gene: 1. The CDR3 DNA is TGTGCCAGCAGAGACAGGGTGAACACTGAAGCTTTCTTT. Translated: CASRDRVNTEAFF.

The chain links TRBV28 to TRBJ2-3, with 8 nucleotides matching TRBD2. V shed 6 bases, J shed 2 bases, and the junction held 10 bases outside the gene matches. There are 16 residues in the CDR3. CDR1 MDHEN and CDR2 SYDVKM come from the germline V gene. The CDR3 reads CASSPSGAGDTDTQYF. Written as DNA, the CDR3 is TGTGCCAGCAGCCCCAGTGGAGCGGGGGACACAGATACGCAGTATTTT.

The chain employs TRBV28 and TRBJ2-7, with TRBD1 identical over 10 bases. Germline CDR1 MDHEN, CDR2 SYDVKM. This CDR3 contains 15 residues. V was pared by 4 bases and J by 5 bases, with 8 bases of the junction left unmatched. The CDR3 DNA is TGTGCCAGCAGTTCAACCGGGACAGGGGACCACGAGCAGTACTTC. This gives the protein CASSSTGTGDHEQYF.

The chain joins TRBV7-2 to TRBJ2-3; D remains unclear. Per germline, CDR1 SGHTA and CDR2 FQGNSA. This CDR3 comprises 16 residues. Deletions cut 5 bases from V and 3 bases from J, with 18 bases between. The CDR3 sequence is CASSPWELGKTDTQYF. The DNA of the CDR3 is TGTGCCAGCAGCCCCTGGGAACTTGGCAAGACAGATACGCAGTATTTT. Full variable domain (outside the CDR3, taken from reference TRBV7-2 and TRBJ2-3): GAGVSQSPSNKVTEKGKDVELRCDPISGHTALYWYRQSLGQGLEFLIYFQGNSAPDKSGLPSDRFSAERTGGSVSTLTIQRTQQEDSAVYLCASSPWELGKTDTQYFGPGTRLTVL.

The CDR3 is CATSAPRQGRLAYGYTF. The CDR3 DNA reads as TGTGCCACCAGCGCTCCGAGGCAGGGTCGTCTCGCCTATGGCTACACCTTC. The rearrangement uses TRBV15 and TRBJ1-2; the D gene is possibly TRBD1 (5 bases). Germline assignment: CDR1 LNHNV and CDR2 YYDKDF (reference sequence). This CDR3 region has 17 residues. V lost 5 bases and J lost 4, with 23 bases in between.

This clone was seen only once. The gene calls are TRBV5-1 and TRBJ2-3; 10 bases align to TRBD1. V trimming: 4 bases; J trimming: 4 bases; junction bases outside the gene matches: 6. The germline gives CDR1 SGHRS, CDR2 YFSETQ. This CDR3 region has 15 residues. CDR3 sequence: CASSKGQGFADTQYF. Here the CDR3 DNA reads TGCGCCAGCAGCAAGGGACAGGGGTTCGCAGATACGCAGTATTTT.